These 23 T cell receptor beta chains originate from one sample sequenced in a study of blood T cell repertoires in COVID-19 (dated by TCRdb to 2018 to 2021). Library preparation was by the immunoSEQ multiplex PCR assay. TCRdb limited this immuneACCESS table to in-frame rearrangements with V and J called. A share of clones is missing; checked studies link under half to unresolved V genes, and the rest is unexplained. This sample gives 40,000 to 45,000 clones in total; roughly 71% of them show up just once. The ten largest clones represent 5.5% to 6.5% of the sample. The specimen sequenced was peripheral blood. The receptors shown here come from a man older than 75 with acute or convalescent COVID-19.

The chain combines TRBV4-1 with TRBJ1-4; 8 bases agree with TRBD1. The CDR3 extends over 15 amino acids. The ends lost 4 bases at V and 2 bases at J; junction bases unmatched: 3. Germline CDR1 MGHRA, CDR2 YSYEKL. CDR3 DNA sequence: TGCGCCAGCAGCCTCCGGGACAGGACTAATGAAAAACTGTTTTTT. It codes for CASSLRDRTNEKLFF.

CDR3 region: CASSATGGLEAFF. The DNA for the CDR3 is TGTGCCAGCAGTGCGACAGGGGGCCTTGAAGCTTTCTTT. The chain recombines TRBV2 with TRBJ1-1; 10 nucleotides line up with TRBD1. This CDR3 spans 13 amino acids. V lost 4 bases to trimming and J lost 7 bases; unmatched junction nucleotides: 3. Germline loops: CDR1 SNHLY, CDR2 FYNNEI.

The V and J genes are TRBV5-1 and TRBJ2-7, with 9 positions matching TRBD2. This CDR3 contains 15 residues. Germline CDR1 reads SGHRS; CDR2 reads YFSETQ. Unmatched junction bases numbered 6, after V lost 2 bases and J lost 3 bases. CDR3 loop: CASSFDSGSYYEQYF. For the CDR3, the DNA is TGCGCCAGCAGCTTTGATAGCGGGAGTTACTACGAGCAGTACTTC.

The chain has TRBV2 and TRBJ2-1; TRBD2 matches 11 bases. The ends lost 2 bases at V and 2 bases at J; junction bases unmatched: 11. Looked up from germline, CDR1 is SNHLY and CDR2 is FYNNEI. This CDR3 has 19 amino acids. Written as DNA, the CDR3 is TGTGCCAGCAGTGAACAGGGGGCAAGACTAGCGGGAACCTACAATGAGCAGTTCTTC. It is translated as CASSEQGARLAGTYNEQFF.

J is TRBJ1-4 and V is TRBV27, with a possible D match to TRBD1 (5 bases). Per the germline V gene, CDR1 is MNHEY and CDR2 is SMNVEV (reference sequence). The germline V and J ends were trimmed by 4 bases and 2 bases, with 11 bases remaining between them. CDR3 size: 15 residues. The CDR3 loop is CASSSIKGTNEKLFF. CDR3 in DNA: TGTGCCAGCAGTTCCATCAAGGGGACTAATGAAAAACTGTTTTTT.

This chain joins TRBV3-1 (or the pseudogene TRBV3-2) and TRBJ2-2; the D gene is possibly TRBD1 (5 bases). V was pared by 4 bases and J by 0 bases, with 9 bases between. CDR1 is LGHDT and CDR2 is YNNKEL in the germline V gene (reference sequence). CDR3 length: 15 amino acids. The DNA of the CDR3 is TGTGCCAGCAGCCGACAGTTCGCGAACACCGGGGAGCTGTTTTTT. This translates into CASSRQFANTGELFF.

The chain carries TRBV5-4 and TRBJ2-2; a weak D match, TRBD1 (6 bases). Trimming pared 3 bases from V and 6 bases from J, leaving 12 bases between. The CDR3 totals 14 residues. Germline V gives CDR1 SGHNT, CDR2 YYREEE (reference sequence). The CDR3 protein is CASSSKKGAGELFF. CDR3 coding DNA: TGTGCCAGCAGCTCTAAAAAGGGGGCCGGGGAGCTGTTTTTT.

The chain uses TRBV5-8 and TRBJ2-2, with D perhaps TRBD2 (6 bases). Looked up from germline, CDR1 is SGHTS and CDR2 is YDEGEE. The germline V and J ends were trimmed by 6 bases and 5 bases, with 14 bases remaining between them. The CDR3 extends over 14 amino acids. In DNA form, the CDR3 reads TGTGCCAGCAAAAGACGAGGAGGGACCGGGGAGCTGTTTTTT. This translates into CASKRRGGTGELFF.

With regard to this clone: A read error may account for a junction end that differs from germline. The chain links TRBV7-7 to TRBJ1-4, with 8 bases aligning to TRBD1. CDR1 and CDR2 (germline): SSHAT, FNYEAQ (reference sequence). The CDR3 runs 12 residues. CDR3 sequence: CASSPGQGRLFF. The CDR3 nucleotides are TGTGCTAGCAGCCCCGGACAGGGTCGTCTGTTTTTT.

This chain joins TRBV25-1 and TRBJ1-2; D is undetermined. The CDR3 loop spans 13 amino acids. The V end was cut by 0 bases, the J end by 8 bases, with 10 bases between. The germline V gene encodes CDR1 MGHDK and CDR2 SYGVNS. The CDR3, as DNA: TGTGCCAGCAGTGAATATTCGGAGACCGGCTACACCTTC. This sequence encodes CASSEYSETGYTF.

V gene TRBV7-6 combines with J gene TRBJ1-1, with 8 bases that match TRBD1. This CDR3 is 15 amino acids long. The trim removed 4 bases at V and 6 bases at J, leaving 10 bases unmatched. Germline V lookup: CDR1 SGHVS, CDR2 FNYEAQ. This chain's CDR3 is CASSSLQGDLAEAFF. CDR3 bases: TGTGCCAGCAGCTCATTACAGGGGGACCTCGCTGAAGCTTTCTTT.

This chain links TRBV6-5 with TRBJ1-6; D perhaps matches TRBD1 (6 bases). The germline V gene has CDR1 MNHEY and CDR2 SVGAGI. V was clipped by 5 bases and J by 5 bases, with 13 bases between them. This CDR3 spans 15 amino acids. In DNA, the CDR3 is TGTGCCAGCAGTAAGAGACAGGCCAATAATTCACCCCTCCACTTT. It codes for CASSKRQANNSPLHF.

This clone was counted many times. This chain uses TRBV7-8 with TRBJ2-6; the match to TRBD1 covers 9 bases. The V gene's germline CDR1 is SGHVS and CDR2 FQNEAQ. The length of the CDR3 is 18 residues. Trimming took 3 bases from V and 0 from J; bases not matched to a gene: 6. The chain's CDR3 is CASSLPGQGSSGANVLTF. DNA for the CDR3: TGTGCCAGCAGCTTGCCGGGACAGGGAAGCTCTGGGGCCAACGTCCTGACTTTC.

This chain uses TRBV5-1 with TRBJ2-3; TRBD2 agrees at 9 bases. Germline V gene data show CDR1 as SGHRS and CDR2 as YFSETQ. After removal of 4 bases from V and 4 bases from J, the junction contained 4 bases not matched to a gene. The CDR3 totals 14 residues. The CDR3 spells CASSPGTSPDTQYF. Written as DNA, the CDR3 is TGCGCCAGCAGCCCCGGGACTAGCCCAGATACGCAGTATTTT.

With regard to this clone: At the DNA level, this CDR3 is encoded by other sequences in the same sample as well. The V gene is TRBV12-3 or TRBV12-4, the J gene TRBJ1-2; 7 nucleotides agree with TRBD1. V trimming: 6 bases; J trimming: 4 bases; junction bases outside the gene matches: 5. The CDR3 length is 13 residues. CDR3 coding DNA: TGTGCCAGCAGACGGGACAGTGGCTATGGCTACACCTTC. Encoded protein: CASRRDSGYGYTF.

This rearrangement joins TRBV3-1 (or the pseudogene TRBV3-2) to TRBJ1-1, with 11 bases matching TRBD1. The germline gives CDR1 LGHDT, CDR2 YNNKEL (reference sequence). The trim removed 4 bases at V and 2 bases at J, leaving 9 bases unmatched. CDR3 size: 17 residues. The CDR3 spells CASSPRDRGRSNTEAFF. The DNA for the CDR3 is TGTGCCAGCAGCCCCCGGGACAGGGGGAGGTCAAACACTGAAGCTTTCTTT.

This chain joins TRBV2 and TRBJ2-2; D call uncertain. CDR1 and CDR2 from the germline V gene are SNHLY and FYNNEI. V lost 2 bases to trimming and J lost 6 bases, with 10 bases between them. This CDR3 has 14 residues. CDR3 sequence reads: CASSEKSRSGELFF. CDR3 in DNA: TGTGCCAGCAGTGAAAAATCCAGGTCCGGGGAGCTGTTTTTT.

This clone was seen only a few times. The chain has TRBV13 and TRBJ2-6, with 11 bases fitting TRBD1. The CDR3 totals 17 residues. Losses at the gene ends were 3 bases for V and 0 bases for J; bases not matched to a gene: 1. Germline V gene sequence: CDR1 PRHDT, CDR2 FYEKMQ (reference sequence). CDR3 loop: CASSLGQGDSGANVLTF. Written as DNA, the CDR3 is TGTGCCAGCAGCTTGGGACAGGGGGACTCTGGGGCCAACGTCCTGACTTTC. Combining the CDR3 with reference TRBV13 and TRBJ2-6 gives the whole variable domain AAGVIQSPRHLIKEKRETATLKCYPIPRHDTVYWYQQGPGQDPQFLISFYEKMQSDKGSIPDRFSAQQFSDYHSELNMSSLELGDSALYFCASSLGQGDSGANVLTFGAGSRLTVL.

The chain combines TRBV10-3 with TRBJ2-6; TRBD1 agrees at 10 bases. The CDR3 extends over 17 amino acids. The ends lost 10 bases at V and 0 bases at J; junction bases unmatched: 9. CDR1 is ENHRY, CDR2 SYGVKD, per germline. CDR3 amino acids: CATGGTGAVSGANVLTF. CDR3 coding DNA: TGTGCCACCGGGGGGACAGGGGCTGTCTCTGGGGCCAACGTCCTGACTTTC.

V usage is TRBV6-4 and J usage is TRBJ2-1; 7 bases are shared with TRBD1. The V segment lost 3 bases and the J segment 7 bases; nucleotides outside the gene matches: 12. This CDR3 comprises 16 residues. Germline V gene sequence: CDR1 MRHNA, CDR2 SNTAGT. The CDR3 spells CASSEIFSTGKNEQFF. CDR3 coding DNA: TGTGCCAGCAGTGAGATTTTTTCGACAGGGAAAAATGAGCAGTTCTTC.

The chain is built from TRBV7-6 and TRBJ2-1; 10 bases are shared with TRBD2. V shed 5 bases, J shed 3 bases, and the junction held 4 bases outside the gene matches. The CDR3 is 15 residues long. CDR1 is SGHVS, CDR2 FNYEAQ, per germline. The CDR3 nucleotides are TGTGCCAGCAGCGCCGGGACTAGCGACTACAATGAGCAGTTCTTC. It yields the protein CASSAGTSDYNEQFF.

This clone has just a few counts. V and J are TRBV7-2 and TRBJ1-6, with 9 bases aligning to TRBD1. Losses at the gene ends were 5 bases for V and 10 bases for J; bases not matched to a gene: 15. The CDR3 consists of 17 residues. From germline, CDR1 is SGHTA and CDR2 FQGNSA. CDR3 amino acids: CASSLRVGGQGFSPLHF. The CDR3 nucleotides read TGTGCCAGCAGCCTTAGGGTTGGGGGACAGGGATTCTCACCCCTCCACTTT.

By share of the sample, this clone is medium-sized. The chain uses TRBV5-8 and TRBJ1-5; 8 bases map to TRBD1. Germline CDR1 is SGHTS and CDR2 is YDEGEE. The CDR3 is made up of 16 amino acids. The V gene end was trimmed by 4 bases and the J gene end by 0 bases; junction bases not matched to a gene: 6. CDR3 sequence (DNA): TGTGCCAGCAGCGCGACAGGGGTTTATAGCAATCAGCCCCAGCATTTT. It codes for CASSATGVYSNQPQHF.